Reported below is one TCR beta chain. Via MiXCR, TCRdb re-called the RT-PCR reads, giving one row per CDR3 protein. The data contain hundreds of thousands of distinct CDR3 sequences, 12% to 15% of them singletons. The V gene's germline CDR1 is DFQATT and CDR2 SNEGSKA (reference sequence). V was trimmed by 6 bases and J by 0 bases, leaving 12 bases between them. This CDR3 has 13 residues. The origin of this receptor is a female donor in good health, serving as a healthy control. This sequence joins TRBV20-1 and TRBJ2-7, with unresolved D. The material sequenced was memory CD4+ T cells from blood. In nucleotides, the CDR3 is TGCAGTGCCCCCCCGAGGAGCTCCTACGAGCAGTACTTC. Amino acid sequence: CSAPPRSSYEQYF.